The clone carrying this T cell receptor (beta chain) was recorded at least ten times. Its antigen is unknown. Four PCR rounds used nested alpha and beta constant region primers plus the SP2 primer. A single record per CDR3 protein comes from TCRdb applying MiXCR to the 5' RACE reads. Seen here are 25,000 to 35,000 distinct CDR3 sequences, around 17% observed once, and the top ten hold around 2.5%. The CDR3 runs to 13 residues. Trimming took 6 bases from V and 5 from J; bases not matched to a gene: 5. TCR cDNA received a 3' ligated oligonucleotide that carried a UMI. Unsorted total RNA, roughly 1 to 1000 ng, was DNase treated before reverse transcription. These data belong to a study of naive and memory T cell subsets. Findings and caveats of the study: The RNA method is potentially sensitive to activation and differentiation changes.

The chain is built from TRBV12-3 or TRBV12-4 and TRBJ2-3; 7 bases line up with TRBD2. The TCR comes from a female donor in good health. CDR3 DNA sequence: TGTGCCAGCAGCACGGGGGGAGTAGATACGCAGTATTTT. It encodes CASSTGGVDTQYF.